These T cell receptor beta chains were read from a single sample in a study of blood T cell repertoires in COVID-19. The repertoire was sequenced with immunoSEQ multiplex PCR; TCRdb's copy has only in-frame clones and lacks some. The table shows about 230,000 clones, with approximately 88% occurring only once. The sample comprised peripheral blood. The receptors here all came from a man aged 35-49 years with acute or convalescent COVID-19. Each CDR3 is given with its conserved first and last residue. The order of the fields is D gene, CDR3 length, J gene, V gene, clone size, CDR3 protein, CDR3 DNA. D genes are given only for firm matches. The size entry is marked missing in some rows and otherwise reads once, few, many or a size class.

>.|15|TRBJ2-7|TRBV2|.
CASSVQQGLENEQYF
TGTGCCAGCAGCGTTCAACAGGGATTGGAAAACGAGCAGTACTTC
>.|15|TRBJ1-5|TRBV7-6|few
CASSPFHGSNQPQHF
TGTGCCAGCAGCCCCTTTCACGGTAGCAATCAGCCCCAGCATTTT
>TRBD1|14|TRBJ2-7|TRBV7-2|.
CASSLDGTGNKKYF
TGTGCCAGCAGCTTGGACGGGACAGGGAACAAAAAGTACTTC
>TRBD2|14|TRBJ2-5|TRBV7-9|.
CASSPAGDGETQYF
TGTGCCAGCAGCCCCGCGGGAGACGGAGAGACCCAGTACTTC
>.|16|TRBJ1-5|TRBV6-2/TRBV6-3|once
CASSSYVGYSNQPQHF
TGTGCCAGCAGCAGTTACGTCGGTTATAGCAATCAGCCCCAGCATTTT
>TRBD1|15|TRBJ2-7|TRBV27|.
CASANAGTGVPEQYF
TGTGCCAGCGCAAATGCCGGGACAGGGGTTCCCGAGCAGTACTTC
>TRBD2|15|TRBJ2-5|TRBV19|.
CASKPALAGVETQYF
TGTGCCAGTAAACCGGCGCTAGCGGGAGTTGAGACCCAGTACTTC
>.|17|TRBJ1-4|TRBV4-3|.
CASSQAISQQQNEKLFF
TGCGCCAGCAGCCAAGCTATTAGTCAACAGCAAAATGAAAAACTGTTTTTT
>.|16|TRBJ1-3|TRBV13|.
CASSGDGTFSGNTIYF
TGTGCCAGCAGCGGAGACGGCACTTTCTCTGGAAACACCATATATTTT
>TRBD1|15|TRBJ1-1|TRBV5-1|once
CASSGQVREGAEAFF
TGCGCCAGCAGCGGACAGGTCCGAGAAGGCGCTGAAGCTTTCTTT
>.|17|TRBJ2-2|TRBV21-1|.
CASSKRNGTRNTGELFF
TGTGCCAGCAGCAAAAGAAACGGGACACGGAACACCGGGGAGCTGTTTTTT
>TRBD1|13|TRBJ1-2|TRBV7-8|few
CASSLQGARGYTF
TGTGCCAGCTCATTACAGGGGGCGAGGGGCTACACCTTC
>TRBD2|13|TRBJ2-1|TRBV7-8|.
CASSLWRENEQFF
TGTGCCAGCAGCTTATGGCGGGAGAATGAGCAGTTCTTC
>TRBD1|14|TRBJ1-2|TRBV6-5|.
CASSIRDSLYGYTF
TGTGCCAGCAGCATCCGGGACAGTTTATATGGCTACACCTTC
>.|14|TRBJ1-2|TRBV7-9|.
CASSPRTANYGYTF
TGTGCCAGCAGCCCCAGGACAGCTAACTATGGCTACACCTTC
>.|12|TRBJ2-7|TRBV2|.
CASSGGELEQYF
TGTGCCAGCAGTGGTGGAGAACTGGAGCAGTACTTC
>TRBD1|13|TRBJ1-1|TRBV7-9|many
CASSRGPNTEAFF
TGTGCCAGCAGCAGGGGGCCGAACACTGAAGCTTTCTTT
>.|13|TRBJ2-2|TRBV7-3|.
CASSFGNTGELFF
TGTGCCAGCAGCTTCGGGAACACCGGGGAGCTGTTTTTT
>TRBD1|14|TRBJ1-3|TRBV6-6|once
CASNTGALGNTIYF
TGTGCCAGCAACACAGGGGCGCTAGGAAACACCATATATTTT
>TRBD2|13|TRBJ2-7|TRBV2|.
CASRLADSYEQYF
TGTGCCAGTCGACTAGCGGATAGCTACGAGCAGTACTTC
>TRBD1|17|TRBJ1-4|TRBV30|.
CAWRPGTGGSTNEKLFF
TGTGCCTGGAGGCCGGGGACAGGGGGTTCAACTAATGAAAAACTGTTTTTT
>TRBD1|16|TRBJ1-1|TRBV19|few
CASSPRRTGRGTEAFF
TGTGCCAGTAGTCCCCGCAGGACAGGTCGGGGTACTGAAGCTTTCTTT
>TRBD1|11|TRBJ1-1|TRBV12-5|.
CASGHGQGAFF
TGTGCTAGTGGCCACGGACAGGGCGCTTTCTTT
>.|14|TRBJ1-2|TRBV5-4|.
CASSLGGQNYGYTF
TGTGCCAGCAGCTTGGGGGGACAAAACTATGGCTACACCTTC
>.|15|TRBJ1-3|TRBV19|.
CASSINRNSGNTIYF
TGTGCCAGTAGTATTAACAGGAACTCTGGAAACACCATATATTTT
>TRBD2|14|TRBJ2-1|TRBV7-9|few
CASGLAGGPSEQFF
TGTGCCAGCGGGCTAGCGGGAGGGCCCAGTGAGCAGTTCTTC
>.|18|TRBJ2-6|TRBV30|.
CAWSVQVRIRSGANVLTF
TGTGCCTGGAGTGTACAGGTCAGAATCCGCTCTGGGGCCAACGTCCTGACTTTC
>.|15|TRBJ1-1|TRBV6-1|.
CASSERYELNTEAFF
TGTGCCAGCAGTGAACGATATGAGCTGAACACTGAAGCTTTCTTT